Below are 16 T cell receptor beta chains sequenced from a single sample in a study of shared T cell receptors in the human thymus. Produced via immunoSEQ multiplex PCR; TCRdb's table is partial and in-frame only. This repertoire shows approximately 730,000 clones, approximately 85% found once; its top ten account for about 0.0098%. The data were also submitted as part of a second study, on human thymus T cells.

The sequenced sample consisted of thymocytes. The receptors originated from a girl less than two years old with a congenital heart defect.

This sequence joins TRBV9 and TRBJ2-7; 10 nucleotides match TRBD1. The CDR3 extends over 15 amino acids. V trimming: 4 bases; J trimming: 5 bases; junction bases outside the gene matches: 9. Germline CDR1 and CDR2: SGDLS and YYNGEE. The CDR3 region has the DNA TGTGCCAGCAGCCTCAGGGGACAGGGGATGGACGAGCAGTACTTC. It yields the protein CASSLRGQGMDEQYF. The whole variable domain, remainder taken from reference TRBV9 and TRBJ2-7, is DSGVTQTPKHLITATGQRVTLRCSPRSGDLSVYWYQQSLDQGLQFLIQYYNGEERAKGNILERFSAQQFPDLHSELNLSSLELGDSALYFCASSLRGQGMDEQYFGPGTRLTVT.

The rearrangement links TRBV7-2 to TRBJ1-6, with 9 bases that match TRBD1. Germline V gene sequence: CDR1 SGHTA, CDR2 FQGNSA. CDR3 length: 18 amino acids. V shed 3 bases and J 7 bases; nucleotides not matched to a gene: 13. CDR3 residues: CASSFSDRGASSNSPLHF. Here the CDR3 DNA reads TGTGCCAGCAGCTTCTCGGACAGGGGCGCCTCTAGCAATTCACCCCTCCACTTT.

This chain links TRBV6-1 with TRBJ1-6; TRBD1 might be the D (6 bases). V shed 4 bases and J shed 10 bases, with 20 bases lying between them. The CDR3 sequence is 16 residues long. The germline gives CDR1 MNHNS, CDR2 SASEGT. The CDR3 here is CASSVKRGTRRSPLHF. CDR3 coding DNA: TGTGCCAGCAGTGTAAAAAGGGGGACGCGGCGGTCACCCCTCCACTTT.

V gene TRBV13 combines with J gene TRBJ2-2; D remains ambiguous. The CDR3 is 17 residues long. V lost 2 bases to trimming and J lost 1 base, with 14 bases between them. Germline lookup yields CDR1 PRHDT and CDR2 FYEKMQ (reference sequence). The CDR3 DNA reads as TGTGCCAGCAGCTTAACGAGACTCAGAGAGAACACCGGGGAGCTGTTTTTT. Its translation: CASSLTRLRENTGELFF. The entire variable domain, with the rest obtained from reference TRBV13 and TRBJ2-2, is as follows: AAGVIQSPRHLIKEKRETATLKCYPIPRHDTVYWYQQGPGQDPQFLISFYEKMQSDKGSIPDRFSAQQFSDYHSELNMSSLELGDSALYFCASSLTRLRENTGELFFGEGSRLTVL.

This clone was found once. CDR3 nucleotides: TGTGCCAGCAGTCCTGGACAGGGCTCTGGCTCACCCCTCCACTTT. This translates into CASSPGQGSGSPLHF. This chain links TRBV27 with TRBJ1-6, with TRBD1 matching over 8 bases. Trimming cost V 5 bases and J 10 bases; bases outside gene matches: 10. Germline V gene data show CDR1 as MNHEY and CDR2 as SMNVEV (reference sequence). The CDR3 extends over 15 amino acids.

This chain uses TRBV4-1 with TRBJ2-7, with D tentatively TRBD1 (5 bases). Trimming took 3 bases from V and 2 from J, leaving 11 bases between them. The CDR3 has 14 residues. Germline V CDR1 and CDR2: MGHRA, YSYEKL. CDR3 sequence (DNA): TGCGCCAGCAGCCACCCCTCAGGGACCTACGAGCAGTACTTC. Translated, it gives CASSHPSGTYEQYF.

This clone was seen only a few times. V usage is TRBV7-2 and J usage is TRBJ2-2; 13 nucleotides agree with TRBD2. This CDR3 region has 17 residues. V shed 4 bases and J 0 bases; nucleotides not matched to a gene: 2. In germline, CDR1 is SGHTA, CDR2 FQGNSA. In DNA, the CDR3 is TGTGCCAGCAGCTCCACTAGCGGGGGGGCGAACACCGGGGAGCTGTTTTTT. This codes for CASSSTSGGANTGELFF.

This rearrangement joins TRBV5-6 to TRBJ2-1; 7 bases are shared with TRBD2. The CDR3 loop spans 14 amino acids. CDR1 SGHDT and CDR2 YYEEEE come from the germline V gene. The trim removed 3 bases at V and 7 bases at J, leaving 7 bases unmatched. CDR3 in amino acids: CASSSTGGMNEQFF. CDR3 in DNA: TGTGCCAGCAGCTCGACGGGGGGTATGAATGAGCAGTTCTTC.

This chain uses TRBV29-1 with TRBJ2-2; 7 bases map to TRBD1. V trimming: 5 bases; J trimming: 5 bases; junction bases outside the gene matches: 8. Per germline, CDR1 SQVTM and CDR2 ANQGSEA. This CDR3 spans 14 amino acids. DNA for the CDR3: TGCAGCGTTCAATTAGGGGGCGATACCGGGGAGCTGTTTTTT. Amino acids: CSVQLGGDTGELFF.

This chain uses TRBV7-2 with TRBJ2-5; 9 bases align to TRBD1. Germline CDR1 is SGHTA and CDR2 is FQGNSA. CDR3 length: 18 amino acids. The J segment lost 2 bases and the V segment lost 4 bases, leaving 14 bases of the junction unmatched. Here the CDR3 reads CASSSTYSGTGIQETQYF. The CDR3 DNA sequence: TGTGCCAGCAGCTCCACTTACTCCGGGACAGGGATACAAGAGACCCAGTACTTC.

This clone was observed a few times. The J gene is TRBJ1-1, the V gene TRBV6-1, with TRBD1 matching 9 bases. V was clipped by 11 bases and J by 7 bases; unmatched bases: 11. The CDR3 totals 13 residues. Germline V gene sequence: CDR1 MNHNS, CDR2 SASEGT. The CDR3 here is CAGGQGEEGEAFF. CDR3 coding DNA: TGTGCCGGGGGACAGGGAGAAGAGGGTGAAGCTTTCTTT.

The chain employs TRBV2 and TRBJ1-2; 8 nucleotides agree with TRBD1. CDR1 and CDR2 (germline): SNHLY, FYNNEI. The V segment lost 4 bases and the J segment 7 bases; nucleotides outside the gene matches: 23. CDR3 size: 19 residues. The CDR3 nucleotides read TGTGCCAGCAGTGTTACAGGGGTCGGAGACAGGGGTACGGAGCCTGGCTACACCTTC. Amino acids: CASSVTGVGDRGTEPGYTF.

This rearrangement joins TRBV2 to TRBJ1-1, with D perhaps TRBD1 (5 bases). The CDR3 runs 14 residues. With 2 bases removed from V and 8 bases from J, the gap between germline ends came to 15 bases. Germline assignment: CDR1 SNHLY and CDR2 FYNNEI. The CDR3 sequence is CASSEFVQAPEAFF. The CDR3 region has the DNA TGTGCCAGCAGTGAATTCGTACAGGCCCCCGAAGCTTTCTTT.

This chain uses TRBV9 with TRBJ1-2, with 7 bases aligning to TRBD1. The CDR3 loop spans 17 amino acids. CDR1 is SGDLS and CDR2 is YYNGEE in the germline V gene. Germline trimming cut 0 bases from V and 6 bases from J; bases unmatched to any gene: 14. The CDR3 loop reads CASSVGPFPGGSDGYTF. The CDR3, as DNA: TGTGCCAGCAGCGTAGGCCCTTTTCCAGGGGGATCCGATGGCTACACCTTC.

There are a few counts of this clone. The V gene is TRBV13, the J gene TRBJ1-3; D unclear. In germline, CDR1 is PRHDT, CDR2 FYEKMQ (reference sequence). CDR3 length equals 14 residues. V lost 5 bases to trimming and J lost 0 bases, with 8 bases between them. The chain's CDR3 is CASSPRDSGNTIYF. The DNA of the CDR3 is TGTGCCAGCAGCCCACGGGACTCTGGAAACACCATATATTTT.

This clone was recorded a few times. This chain connects TRBV7-6 to TRBJ2-5; 7 bases line up with TRBD2. With V trimmed by 5 bases and J by 0 bases, 9 bases remained unmatched. Germline loops: CDR1 SGHVS, CDR2 FNYEAQ. The CDR3 loop spans 16 amino acids. CDR3 DNA sequence: TGTGCCAGCAGCCTGAGGGACTACCCAGACCAAGAGACCCAGTACTTC. It is translated as CASSLRDYPDQETQYF.